These 15 T cell receptor beta chains were all obtained from the same sample, sequenced in a study of blood T cell repertoires in COVID-19. The data were produced by immunoSEQ multiplex PCR, yet TCRdb's version contains in-frame clones alone and is incomplete. This sample has 350,000 to 550,000 clones, with around nine tenths found just once. Source material: PBMCs or T cells enriched from blood (not recorded which). These TCRs come from a woman between 18 and 29 years old with acute COVID-19.

The rearrangement links TRBV28 to TRBJ1-1; 7 bases line up with TRBD1. Trimming took 6 bases from V and 0 from J; bases not matched to a gene: 4. The CDR3 is 14 residues long. Germline CDR1 and CDR2: MDHEN and SYDVKM. CDR3 nucleotide sequence: TGTGCCAGCAGACAGGGGATTATGAACACTGAAGCTTTCTTT. This sequence encodes CASRQGIMNTEAFF.

This clone was recorded a few times. This chain links TRBV18 with TRBJ1-4, with D uncertain. CDR1 is KGHSH and CDR2 is LQKENI in the germline V gene. Trimming took 3 bases from V and 3 from J, leaving 14 bases between them. The CDR3 has 16 amino acids. The CDR3 DNA is TGTGCCAGCTCACCGGGCCCAGGCTGGGCTAATGAAAAACTGTTTTTT. Translated, it gives CASSPGPGWANEKLFF.

The chain recombines TRBV19 with TRBJ1-5; D gene unclear. Germline V gene sequence: CDR1 LNHDA, CDR2 SQIVND (reference sequence). The CDR3 contains 14 residues. The V gene lost 5 bases and the J gene lost 4 bases, with 12 bases spanning the gap. DNA for the CDR3: TGTGCCAGTAGTGGGAGAGACCGGAATCAGCCCCAGCATTTT. This translates into CASSGRDRNQPQHF.

The chain uses TRBV7-2 and TRBJ2-7; 8 bases line up with TRBD1. Germline CDR1 reads SGHTA; CDR2 reads FQGNSA. There are 14 residues in the CDR3. Unmatched junction bases numbered 2, after V lost 4 bases and J lost 0 bases. The CDR3 DNA sequence: TGTGCCAGCAGCTCAGGGGGCCCCTCCTACGAGCAGTACTTC. This encodes CASSSGGPSYEQYF.

The rearrangement links TRBV2 to TRBJ1-1; D is uncertain. There are 12 residues in the CDR3. V was pared by 2 bases and J by 10 bases, with 11 bases between. Germline V gives CDR1 SNHLY, CDR2 FYNNEI. The CDR3 DNA sequence: TGTGCCAGCAGTGAAAGTGGAGGGTCAGCTTTCTTT. Translating it yields CASSESGGSAFF. Using reference TRBV2 and TRBJ1-1 for the parts outside the CDR3, the full variable domain is EPEVTQTPSHQVTQMGQEVILRCVPISNHLYFYWYRQILGQKVEFLVSFYNNEISEKSEIFDDQFSVERPDGSNFTLKIRSTKLEDSAMYFCASSESGGSAFFGQGTRLTVV.

V gene TRBV25-1 combines with J gene TRBJ2-2; D is ambiguous. V was cut by 4 bases and J by 2 bases, with 8 bases left in between. This CDR3 is 14 amino acids long. The germline V gene encodes CDR1 MGHDK and CDR2 SYGVNS. DNA of the CDR3: TGTGCCAGCAGTGCCCAGGTTAACACCGGGGAGCTGTTTTTT. Its protein is CASSAQVNTGELFF. Full variable domain (outside the CDR3, taken from reference TRBV25-1 and TRBJ2-2): EADIYQTPRYLVIGTGKKITLECSQTMGHDKMYWYQQDPGMELHLIHYSYGVNSTEKGDLSSESTVSRIRTEHFPLTLESARPSHTSQYLCASSAQVNTGELFFGEGSRLTVL.

This clone was counted a few times. V gene TRBV18 combines with J gene TRBJ2-1; TRBD2 matches 8 bases. Per germline, CDR1 KGHSH and CDR2 LQKENI. V shed 3 bases and J 7 bases; nucleotides not matched to a gene: 2. The CDR3 covers 13 residues. CDR3 coding DNA: TGTGCCAGCTCACCCGGGGGGGCAAATGAGCAGTTCTTC. Its protein is CASSPGGANEQFF.

This clone was observed a handful of times. The chain combines TRBV27 with TRBJ1-3; D is possibly TRBD1 (6 bases). CDR3 size: 15 residues. Looked up from germline, CDR1 is MNHEY and CDR2 is SMNVEV (reference sequence). V lost 6 bases and J 0 bases, leaving 12 bases between the germline ends. This CDR3 is CASRSGTPSGNTIYF. Here the CDR3 DNA reads TGTGCCAGCAGATCCGGGACACCCTCTGGAAACACCATATATTTT.

The genes are TRBV6-5 and TRBJ2-1; 10 bases are shared with TRBD2. Trimming cost V 4 bases and J 7 bases; bases outside gene matches: 7. The CDR3 runs to 15 residues. Germline V gene lookup returns CDR1 MNHEY and CDR2 SVGAGI. The CDR3 loop is CASSSRLAGVNEQFF. The DNA for the CDR3 is TGTGCCAGCAGTTCGAGGCTAGCGGGAGTGAATGAGCAGTTCTTC.

The gene calls are TRBV5-1 and TRBJ1-2; perhaps TRBD1 as D (6 bases). The germline CDR1 and CDR2 sequences are SGHRS and YFSETQ. Trimming stripped 4 bases from V and 3 bases from J, with 10 bases between. The CDR3 spans 13 residues. In nucleotides, the CDR3 is TGCGCCAGCAGCGCAGGGGATGACTATGGCTACACCTTC. Protein: CASSAGDDYGYTF.

The rearrangement uses TRBV9 and TRBJ1-4; 7 bases agree with TRBD1. Looked up from germline, CDR1 is SGDLS and CDR2 is YYNGEE. Losses at the gene ends were 3 bases for V and 5 bases for J; bases not matched to a gene: 4. This CDR3 has 14 amino acids. The CDR3 region is CASSGQGLNEKLFF. The CDR3 DNA is TGTGCCAGCAGCGGACAGGGTTTAAATGAAAAACTGTTTTTT.

As concerns this clone: The junction differs from germline at one of its ends, possibly a read error. The chain joins TRBV3-1 (or the pseudogene TRBV3-2) to TRBJ2-1; D may be TRBD2 (7 bases). In germline, CDR1 is LGHDT, CDR2 YNNKEL (reference sequence). The CDR3 has 12 residues. CDR3 in amino acids: CASSQGLGGRVF. CDR3 bases: TGTGCCAGCAGCCAAGGACTAGGGGGGAGGGTCTTC.

This chain connects TRBV4-1 to TRBJ2-1; D is unresolved. The CDR3 totals 12 residues. Germline CDR1 MGHRA, CDR2 YSYEKL. The V and J ends lost 2 bases and 8 bases respectively, with 7 bases between them. CDR3 protein: CASSQLVHEQFF. The CDR3, as DNA: TGCGCCAGCAGCCAACTAGTTCATGAGCAGTTCTTC.

The J gene is TRBJ2-7, the V gene TRBV14; D may be TRBD1 (6 bases). Trimming took off 3 bases at V and 2 bases at J, with 11 bases between the two ends. Germline values: CDR1 SGHDN, CDR2 FVKESK. This CDR3 comprises 14 residues. The CDR3 DNA sequence: TGTGCCAGCAGCCAGGGACAAAAAACCTACGAGCAGTACTTC. This encodes CASSQGQKTYEQYF.

The chain is built from TRBV7-8 and TRBJ2-7; 8 positions agree with TRBD2. From germline, CDR1 is SGHVS and CDR2 FQNEAQ. The CDR3 has 14 amino acids. J lost 5 bases, V lost 4 bases, and 7 bases had no gene match. The chain's CDR3 is CASSWSGSGNEQYF. The CDR3 DNA follows: TGTGCCAGCAGCTGGAGCGGGAGCGGGAACGAGCAGTACTTC.